This T cell receptor beta chain was recorded in a study of shared clonotypes between healthy human individuals. Deep-level settings were used for running the assay. In the original processing: Junction-only sequences produced by ImmunoSEQ had no quality scores, so filtering differed. Clones were read by immunoSEQ multiplex PCR, and TCRdb kept only the in-frame ones, dropping some. The V and J calls and clone size come from that table; D and trimming were worked out from the DNA. This sample has approximately 470,000 clones, with 81% found just once. The clonotype comes from a woman in her thirties or forties in good health. Some clones in this sample may be carry-over from other donors' samples. The sequenced material came from PBMCs.

The CDR3 reads CASTQGAPGELFF. CDR3 DNA: TGTGCCAGCACCCAGGGGGCCCCGGGGGAGCTGTTTTTT. The chain is built from TRBV11-2 and TRBJ2-2; TRBD1 matches at 8 bases. J gave up 8 bases and V 7 bases, and 6 bases lay outside the gene matches. Germline-derived CDR1 and CDR2 are SGHAT and FQNNGV. The CDR3 spans 13 residues.